The table lists the clone carrying this TCR beta chain with a count of one. The sample is drawn from a study of cytotoxic CD8 clonotypes in ibrutinib-treated CLL. Only in-frame clones appear in the TCRdb table, and some are missing; sequencing was by immunoSEQ multiplex PCR. The sample records about 43,000 clones, under 75% being singletons. Per the germline V gene, CDR1 is SEHNR and CDR2 is FQNEAQ (reference sequence). The CDR3 totals 15 residues. The ends were cut back, 5 bases at V and 3 bases at J, with 16 bases in the middle. The J gene is TRBJ1-2, the V gene TRBV7-9; D might be TRBD1 (5 bases). The starting material was PBMCs, obtained after 12 months of ibrutinib treatment. The receptor's source is a human donor with chronic lymphocytic leukemia. CDR3 bases: TGTGCCAGCAGCAGGGACTACCTCTCGGACTATGGCTACACCTTC. This encodes CASSRDYLSDYGYTF.